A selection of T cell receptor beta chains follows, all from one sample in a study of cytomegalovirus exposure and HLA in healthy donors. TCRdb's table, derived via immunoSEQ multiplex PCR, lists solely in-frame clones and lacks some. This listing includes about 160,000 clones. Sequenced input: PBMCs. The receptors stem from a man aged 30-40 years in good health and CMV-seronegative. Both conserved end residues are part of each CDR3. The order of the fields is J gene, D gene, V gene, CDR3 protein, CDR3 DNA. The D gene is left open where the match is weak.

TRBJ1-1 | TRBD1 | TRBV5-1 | CASSLTGTGGTEAFF | TGCGCCAGCAGCCTAACCGGGACAGGGGGCACTGAAGCTTTCTTT
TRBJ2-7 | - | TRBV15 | CATSRSIQGKDEQYF | TGTGCCACCAGCAGGTCAATCCAGGGTAAGGACGAGCAGTACTTC
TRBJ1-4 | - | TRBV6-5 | CASSYSITATNEKLFF | TGTGCCAGCAGTTACTCGATCACTGCAACTAATGAAAAACTGTTTTTT
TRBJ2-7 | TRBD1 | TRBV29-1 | CSVTGGEAYEQYF | TGCAGCGTTACAGGGGGCGAAGCCTACGAGCAGTACTTC
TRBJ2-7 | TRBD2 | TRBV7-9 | CASSPGTSGRVYEQYF | TGTGCCAGCAGCCCCGGGACTAGCGGGAGGGTGTACGAGCAGTACTTC
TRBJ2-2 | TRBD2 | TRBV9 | CASSARLAGDLGGELFF | TGTGCCAGCAGCGCCCGACTAGCGGGAGATCTTGGCGGGGAGCTGTTTTTT
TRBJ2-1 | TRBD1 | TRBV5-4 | CASSLGATGGYNEQFF | TGTGCCAGCAGCTTGGGCGCGACAGGGGGATACAATGAGCAGTTCTTC
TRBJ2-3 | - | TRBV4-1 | CASSQERGRATDTQYF | TGCGCCAGCAGCCAAGAGCGGGGTAGAGCCACAGATACGCAGTATTTT
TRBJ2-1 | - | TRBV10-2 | CASGGSRAYNEQFF | TGCGCCAGCGGAGGGAGCCGGGCCTACAATGAGCAGTTCTTC
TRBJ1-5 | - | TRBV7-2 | CASSLAPEGYYQPQHF | TGTGCCAGCAGCTTAGCTCCGGAGGGGTATTATCAGCCCCAGCATTTT
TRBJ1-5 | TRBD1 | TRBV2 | CASRMDRAGDQPQHF | TGTGCCAGCAGGATGGACAGGGCGGGCGATCAGCCCCAGCATTTT
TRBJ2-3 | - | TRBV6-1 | CATAGTDTQYF | TGTGCCACCGCGGGCACAGATACGCAGTATTTT
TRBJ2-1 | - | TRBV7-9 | CASSFLAVTYNEQFF | TGTGCCAGCAGCTTTTTAGCGGTCACCTACAATGAGCAGTTCTTC
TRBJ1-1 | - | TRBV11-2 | CASSPKWGGDTEAFF | TGTGCCAGCAGCCCTAAATGGGGCGGAGACACTGAAGCTTTCTTT
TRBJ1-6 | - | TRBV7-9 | CASSLEANSPLHF | TGTGCCAGCAGCTTGGAGGCTAATTCACCCCTCCACTTT
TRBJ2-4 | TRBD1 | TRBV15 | CATSREGRGQNIQYF | TGTGCCACCAGCAGAGAGGGCAGGGGGCAAAACATTCAGTACTTC
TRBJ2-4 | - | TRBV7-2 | CASSLGNSRIKNIQYF | TGTGCCAGCAGCTTAGGAAACTCACGTATCAAAAACATTCAGTACTTC
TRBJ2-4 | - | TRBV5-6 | CASSLWGIAKNIQYF | TGTGCCAGCTCCCTATGGGGCATTGCCAAAAACATTCAGTACTTC
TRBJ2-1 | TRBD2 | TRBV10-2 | CASSELSGASYNEQFF | TGCGCCAGCAGTGAACTGAGCGGGGCCTCCTACAATGAGCAGTTCTTC
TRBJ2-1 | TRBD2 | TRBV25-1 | CASSRGLAGGKYNEQFF | TGTGCCAGCAGTAGGGGACTAGCGGGAGGGAAATACAATGAGCAGTTCTTC
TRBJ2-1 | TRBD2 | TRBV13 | CASSAGLAGGYNEQFF | TGTGCCAGCAGCGCGGGACTAGCGGGAGGTTACAATGAGCAGTTCTTC
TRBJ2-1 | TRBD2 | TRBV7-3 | CASSLAGAYNEQFF | TGTGCCAGCAGCCTAGCGGGGGCCTACAATGAGCAGTTCTTC
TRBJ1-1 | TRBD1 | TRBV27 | CASSWMDRDTEAFF | TGTGCCAGCAGTTGGATGGACAGGGACACTGAAGCTTTCTTT
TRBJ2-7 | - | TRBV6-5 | CASSYSWVGGYEQYF | TGTGCCAGCAGTTACTCGTGGGTAGGGGGCTACGAGCAGTACTTC
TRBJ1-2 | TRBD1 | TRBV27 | CASSLGQGDGYTF | TGTGCCAGCAGTTTGGGACAGGGAGATGGCTACACCTTC
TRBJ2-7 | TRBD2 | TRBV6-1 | CATKSGDMVSYEQYF | TGTGCCACCAAAAGCGGGGATATGGTCTCCTACGAGCAGTACTTC
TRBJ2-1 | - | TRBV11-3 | CASSLRGSSNEQFF | TGTGCCAGCAGCTTACGGGGGTCGAGCAATGAGCAGTTCTTC
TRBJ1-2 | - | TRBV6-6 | CASSYSRGQGGYTF | TGTGCCAGCAGTTACTCGAGAGGCCAGGGAGGCTACACCTTC
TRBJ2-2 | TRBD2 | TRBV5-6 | CASSSRPSGRYTGELFF | TGTGCCAGCAGCTCCAGGCCTAGCGGGAGGTACACCGGGGAGCTGTTTTTT